This T cell receptor (beta chain) was obtained from a study of T cells after yellow fever vaccination. Study-level background: Any fraction with a low cell number was prepared using SMART-Seq v4 Ultra Low Input.

Universal primer sites and UMIs were introduced during 5'RACE template-switching synthesis of TCR cDNA. TCRdb itself ran the 5' RACE reads through MiXCR, one entry per CDR3 protein. The repertoire holds 620,000 or so distinct CDR3 sequences, with around 16% as singletons. There are a few counts of this clonotype. The CDR3 consists of 15 residues. CDR1 is SEHNR and CDR2 is FQNEAQ in the germline V gene (reference sequence). Trimming stripped 5 bases from V and 1 base from J, with 14 bases between. The receptor was isolated from a man in his late teens or twenties who received the YFV17D yellow fever vaccine. V is TRBV7-9 and J is TRBJ2-5; D is ambiguous. The sample consisted of PBMCs, taken about 5 days after the first yellow fever vaccination. CDR3 bases: TGTGCCAGCAGCAGCACGGACGGTTTCCAAGAGACCCAGTACTTC. It is translated as CASSSTDGFQETQYF.